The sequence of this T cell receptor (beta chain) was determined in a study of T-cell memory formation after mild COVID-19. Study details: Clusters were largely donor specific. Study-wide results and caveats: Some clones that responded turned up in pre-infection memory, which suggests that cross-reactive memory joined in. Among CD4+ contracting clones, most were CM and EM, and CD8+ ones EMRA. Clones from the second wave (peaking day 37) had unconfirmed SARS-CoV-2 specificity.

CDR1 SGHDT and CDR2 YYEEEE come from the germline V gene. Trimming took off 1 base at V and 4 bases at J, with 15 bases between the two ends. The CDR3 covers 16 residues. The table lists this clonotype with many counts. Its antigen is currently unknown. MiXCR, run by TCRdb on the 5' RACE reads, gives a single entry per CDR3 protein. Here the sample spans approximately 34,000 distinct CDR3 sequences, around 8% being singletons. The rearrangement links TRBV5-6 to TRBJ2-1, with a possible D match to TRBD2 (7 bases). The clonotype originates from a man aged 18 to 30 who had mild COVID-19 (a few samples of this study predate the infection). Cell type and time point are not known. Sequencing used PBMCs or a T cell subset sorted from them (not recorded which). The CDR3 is CASSLRGGSTYNEQFF. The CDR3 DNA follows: TGTGCCAGCAGCTTGAGGGGGGGATCTACGTACAATGAGCAGTTCTTC.